The rows below give T cell receptor beta chains drawn from one sample of a study of cytomegalovirus exposure and HLA in healthy donors. Repertoires were generated with immunoSEQ multiplex PCR, while TCRdb's copy carries only in-frame clones and drops some. The sample records 45,000 to 60,000 clones, about three quarters being singletons. The sequenced material came from PBMCs. All receptors come from a woman in her 50s in good health and CMV-seronegative. Each CDR3 is given with its conserved first and last residue. A D gene is named only where the DNA matches it firmly. The size entry is marked missing in some rows and otherwise reads once, few, many or a size class.

>-|TRBD2|TRBV6-4|TRBJ2-5
TGTGCCAGCAGTACACTAGCGACTGGGTGGGAGACCCAGTACTTC
CASSTLATGWETQYF
>-|-|TRBV6-6|TRBJ2-1
TGTGCCAGCAGTTCCCATGTGGGGACAAACAATGAGCAGTTCTTC
CASSSHVGTNNEQFF
>-|-|TRBV4-2|TRBJ2-1
TGTGCCAGCAGCCAAGAGGAGCCTAGCTCCTACAATGAGCAGTTCTTC
CASSQEEPSSYNEQFF
>-|-|TRBV28|TRBJ1-1
TGTGCCAGCAGTCCCTCTAGAGCTTTCTTT
CASSPSRAFF
>-|TRBD1|TRBV18|TRBJ2-5
TGTGCCAGCTCACCACCCAGGGGGGAGACCCAGTACTTC
CASSPPRGETQYF
>once|-|TRBV18|TRBJ2-7
TGTGCCAGCTCACCAGGCGACAGGTGGGAGCAGTACTTC
CASSPGDRWEQYF
>-|TRBD1|TRBV7-8|TRBJ2-1
TGTGCCAGCAGCTTAGGGGGACAGTCGTACAATGAGCAGTTCTTC
CASSLGGQSYNEQFF
>-|-|TRBV7-7|TRBJ2-3
TGTGCTAGCAGCTCAGGACAGCCCAGGGATACGCAGTATTTT
CASSSGQPRDTQYF
>-|-|TRBV5-1|TRBJ2-5
TGCGCCAGCAGCTTTAACAGTCAAGAGACCCAGTACTTC
CASSFNSQETQYF
>few|-|TRBV6-5|TRBJ2-7
TGTGCCAGCAGTTCTGGATCGAGGGAGGCCGAGCAGTACTTC
CASSSGSREAEQYF
>-|TRBD2|TRBV7-2|TRBJ2-7
TGTGCCAGCAGCAGACTAGCGGGGGCCCTCCTGGAGCAGTACTTC
CASSRLAGALLEQYF
>-|TRBD1|TRBV7-9|TRBJ2-7
TGTGCCAGCAGCCCTGGTCACTCAGGACAGGGAAGCTACGAGCAGTACTTC
CASSPGHSGQGSYEQYF
>-|TRBD1|TRBV6-6|TRBJ1-5
TGTGCCAGCAGCGCACCGGGACAGGGCAATCAGCCCCAGCATTTT
CASSAPGQGNQPQHF
>-|-|TRBV28|TRBJ1-4
-
CASSSSAVSNEKLFF
>-|-|TRBV19|TRBJ1-5
TGTGCCAGTAGTATTTTCGGGGGTTATAGCAATCAGCCCCAGCATTTT
CASSIFGGYSNQPQHF
>-|-|TRBV7-2|TRBJ2-3
TGTGCCAGCAGTCTTGTAGTTACAGATACGCAGTATTTT
CASSLVVTDTQYF
>-|-|TRBV7-3|TRBJ2-2
TGTGCCAGCAGCTCCCATTACACCGGGGAGCTGTTTTTT
CASSSHYTGELFF
>-|-|TRBV9|TRBJ2-7
TGTGCCAGCAGCCCTGGACTCCCAAGTCAAGGAGAGCAGTACTTC
CASSPGLPSQGEQYF
>-|-|TRBV6-5|TRBJ2-5
TGTGCCAGCAGTTACTCCCCAACAGGGAACCAAGAGACCCAGTACTTC
CASSYSPTGNQETQYF
>once|-|TRBV30|TRBJ2-7
TGTGCCTGGAGTGTAGGGGTAAGCGAGCAGTACTTC
CAWSVGVSEQYF
>-|-|TRBV28|TRBJ2-3
TGTGCCAGCTGCACTAGAACAGATACGCAGTATTTT
CASCTRTDTQYF
>once|-|TRBV28|TRBJ1-1
TGTGCCACCCGCGTAGCCCAACTTGAAGCTTTCTTT
CATRVAQLEAFF
>-|-|TRBV7-9|TRBJ2-2
TGTGCCAGCAGCTTGCAGGGTAACACCGGGGAGCTGTTTTTT
CASSLQGNTGELFF
>-|-|TRBV18|TRBJ2-5
TGTGCCAGCTCACTAGAAGAGACCCAGTACTTC
CASSLEETQYF
>few|TRBD1|TRBV2|TRBJ2-3
TGTGCCAGCAGTGAACTGTACAGGGGTGGGAATACGCAGTATTTT
CASSELYRGGNTQYF
>-|TRBD1|TRBV5-6|TRBJ2-1
TGTGCCAGCAGCGGGACAGGGGACTACAATGAGCAGTTCTTC
CASSGTGDYNEQFF
>-|TRBD2|TRBV28|TRBJ2-5
TGTGCCAGCAGTGGGGGGGAAGAGACCCAGTACTTC
CASSGGEETQYF
>-|TRBD2|TRBV7-6|TRBJ2-3
TGTGCCAGCAGCTTGGCCCTAGCGGGAGTCACAGATACGCAGTATTTT
CASSLALAGVTDTQYF
>-|-|TRBV28|TRBJ2-5
TGTGCCAGCAGTTCAGGAAACCTGGAGACCCAGTACTTC
CASSSGNLETQYF
>-|TRBD1|TRBV4-2|TRBJ2-7
TGTGCCAGCAGCCAAACCTCGGGACAGGTATCCTACGAGCAGTACTTC
CASSQTSGQVSYEQYF
>-|TRBD2|TRBV6-5|TRBJ2-3
TGTGCCAGCAGGGGCCGGGGGGGTAGCACAGATACGCAGTATTTT
CASRGRGGSTDTQYF
>-|TRBD1|TRBV5-1|TRBJ2-5
TGCGCCAGCAGCTTGACAGGGGAAGAGACCCAGTACTTC
CASSLTGEETQYF
>-|TRBD1|TRBV27|TRBJ1-5
TGTGCCAGCAGTTCCCAGGGGGCAGGGGCTCGGAGCAATCAGCCCCAGCATTTT
CASSSQGAGARSNQPQHF
>-|-|TRBV5-1|TRBJ2-6
TGCGCCAGCAGCGACTACTCTGGGGCCAACGTCCTGACTTTC
CASSDYSGANVLTF
>-|TRBD2|TRBV9|TRBJ2-7
TGTGCCAGCAGCTCCCATCCGACTAGCGTCTCCGAGCAGTACTTC
CASSSHPTSVSEQYF
>-|-|TRBV27|TRBJ1-2
TGTGCCAGCAGTTTCAACGGCTATGGCTACACCTTC
CASSFNGYGYTF
>-|-|TRBV19|TRBJ1-3
TGTGCCAGTAGTACCGGGTCCGACTCTGGAAACACCATATATTTT
CASSTGSDSGNTIYF
>-|-|TRBV5-1|TRBJ2-3
TGCGCCAGCAGCTTCCCGGGGGAAGATACGCAGTATTTT
CASSFPGEDTQYF
>-|TRBD2|TRBV4-2|TRBJ2-5
TGTGCCAGCAGCCAAGATATAGCGGGAGGGGGGTACCAAGAGACCCAGTACTTC
CASSQDIAGGGYQETQYF
>-|-|TRBV6-1|TRBJ2-7
TGTGCCAGTGAGGGTTACAGGGCCTACGAGCAGTACTTC
CASEGYRAYEQYF
>-|-|TRBV19|TRBJ2-1
TGTGCCAGTAGTATAGTTGTACGGAGCGCCACCTACAATGAGCAGTTCTTC
CASSIVVRSATYNEQFF
>-|-|TRBV7-8|TRBJ1-1
TGTGCCAGCAGCTTAGTAGAAACCTCTCCTGAAGCTTTCTTT
CASSLVETSPEAFF
>-|TRBD1|TRBV28|TRBJ2-5
TGTGCCAGCAGCGCTACCGGGACAGGCAAAGAGACCCAGTACTTC
CASSATGTGKETQYF
>few|-|TRBV5-1|TRBJ1-2
TGCGCCAGCAGAGAAGACGTACAGAACTATGGCTACACCTTC
CASREDVQNYGYTF
>-|-|TRBV5-1|TRBJ1-6
TGCGCCAGCAGCCCGGAGGGGTCGGTCAGTAATTCACCCCTCCACTTT
CASSPEGSVSNSPLHF
>-|-|TRBV2|TRBJ1-1
TGTGCCAGCAGTGAAGCGGGATGGGGGGCTGAAGCTTTCTTT
CASSEAGWGAEAFF
>-|-|TRBV1|TRBJ2-1
TGCACCAGCAAAGGAGGACTAGCGTTCCCCGGGGTGCAGTTCTTC
CTSKGGLAFPGVQFF
>-|TRBD1|TRBV7-6|TRBJ1-1
TGTGCCAGCTCAGACAGGGCGAACACTGAAGCTTTCTTT
CASSDRANTEAFF
>-|TRBD2|TRBV30|TRBJ2-3
TGTGCCTGGACTACAGCGGGAGGAGGGGCAGATACGCAGTATTTT
CAWTTAGGGADTQYF
>-|TRBD2|TRBV5-6|TRBJ2-5
TGTGCCAGCAACTTAGCGGGGGGCAAAGAGACCCAGTACTTC
CASNLAGGKETQYF
>-|-|TRBV4-2|TRBJ2-3
TGTGCCAGCAGCCAAGATCTTAGAGGACTGTATCCAGATACGCAGTATTTT
CASSQDLRGLYPDTQYF
>-|TRBD2|TRBV7-3|TRBJ2-7
TGTGCCAGCAGCTCGGGACTAGCGGGTGGCGAGCAGTACTTC
CASSSGLAGGEQYF
>-|TRBD2|TRBV6-6|TRBJ2-7
TGTGCCAGCAGGGGCTTCCTGACTAGCGGCTACGAGCAGTACTTC
CASRGFLTSGYEQYF
>few|TRBD2|TRBV5-4|TRBJ2-1
TGTGCCAGCAGCTTCCTTAGCGGGGACAATGAGCAGTTCTTC
CASSFLSGDNEQFF
>-|-|TRBV18|TRBJ2-7
TGTGCCAGCTCCCCCTCGGAGGGTAAGAGGTACGAGCAGTACTTC
CASSPSEGKRYEQYF
>few|TRBD2|TRBV7-6|TRBJ2-1
TGTGCCAGCAGCCTTAGCGGGAGGAATGAGCAGTTCTTC
CASSLSGRNEQFF
>-|-|TRBV10-3|TRBJ2-1
TGTGCCATCAGTGATGCACGAACGGGTGACGATGAGCAGTTCTTC
CAISDARTGDDEQFF
>-|-|TRBV5-1|TRBJ2-1
TGCGCCAGCAGCTTGGTTGGGCTAGCCCACAATGAGCAGTTCTTC
CASSLVGLAHNEQFF
>-|TRBD2|TRBV5-6|TRBJ2-7
TGTGCCAGCAGCTTTCCCCGTGGGTCACGGGCGGGAGGCTACGAGCAGTACTTC
CASSFPRGSRAGGYEQYF
>-|TRBD2|TRBV27|TRBJ2-7
TGTGCCAGCAGTTCCGGTCCTAGCGGGAGCAACGAGCAGTACTTC
CASSSGPSGSNEQYF